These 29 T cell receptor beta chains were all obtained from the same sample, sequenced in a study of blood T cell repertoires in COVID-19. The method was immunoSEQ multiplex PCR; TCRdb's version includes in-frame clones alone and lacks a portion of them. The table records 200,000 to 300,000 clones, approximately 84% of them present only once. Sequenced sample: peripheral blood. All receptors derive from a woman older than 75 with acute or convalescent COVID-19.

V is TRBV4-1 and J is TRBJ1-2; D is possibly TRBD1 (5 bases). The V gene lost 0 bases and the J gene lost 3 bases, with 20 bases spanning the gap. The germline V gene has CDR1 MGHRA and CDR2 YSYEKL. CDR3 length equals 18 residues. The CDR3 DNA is TGCGCCAGCAGCCAAGAGCGAGGCAGGGCCCAATCCTACTATGGCTACACCTTC. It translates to CASSQERGRAQSYYGYTF.

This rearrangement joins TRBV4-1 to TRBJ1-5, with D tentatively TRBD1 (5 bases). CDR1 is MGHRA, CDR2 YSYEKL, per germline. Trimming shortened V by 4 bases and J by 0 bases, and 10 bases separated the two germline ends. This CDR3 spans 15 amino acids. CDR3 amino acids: CASSPGGGSNQPQHF. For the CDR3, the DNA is TGCGCCAGCAGCCCCGGGGGGGGTAGCAATCAGCCCCAGCATTTT.

CDR3 sequence: CARRLQGAYHEQYF. The DNA for the CDR3 is TGTGCCAGAAGGTTACAGGGGGCATACCACGAGCAGTACTTC. The V gene is TRBV5-3, the J gene TRBJ2-7; 9 bases map to TRBD1. TRBV5-3 is filed as an ORF, its function uncertain. CDR3 length: 14 amino acids. The junction had 8 bases not matched to a gene; V was cut back by 5 bases and J by 5 bases.

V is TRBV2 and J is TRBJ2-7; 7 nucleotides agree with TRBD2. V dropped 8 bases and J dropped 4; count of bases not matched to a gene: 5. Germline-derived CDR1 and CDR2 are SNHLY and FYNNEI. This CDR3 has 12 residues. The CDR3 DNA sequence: TGTGCCAGCCTAGCGGCCACGTACGAGCAGTACTTC. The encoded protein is CASLAATYEQYF.

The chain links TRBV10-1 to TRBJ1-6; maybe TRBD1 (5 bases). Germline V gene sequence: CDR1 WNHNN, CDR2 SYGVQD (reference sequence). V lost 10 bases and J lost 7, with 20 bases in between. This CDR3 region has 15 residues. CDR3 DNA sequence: TGCGCCATTCCTAGCGGGGGGGAAAAGAATTCACCCCTCCACTTT. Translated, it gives CAIPSGGEKNSPLHF.

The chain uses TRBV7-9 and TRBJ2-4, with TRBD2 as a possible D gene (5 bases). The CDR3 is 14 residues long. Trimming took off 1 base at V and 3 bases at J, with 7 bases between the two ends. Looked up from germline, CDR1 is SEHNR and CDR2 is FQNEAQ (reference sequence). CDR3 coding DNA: TGTGCCAGCAGCTTAGGGGAGCTCAAAAACATTCAGTACTTC. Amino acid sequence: CASSLGELKNIQYF.

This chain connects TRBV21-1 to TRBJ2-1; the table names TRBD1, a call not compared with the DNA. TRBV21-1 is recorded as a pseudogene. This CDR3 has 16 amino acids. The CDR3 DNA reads TGTGCCAGCAGCCCGTCGGGACAGGGGGTACGGAATGAGCAGTTCTTC. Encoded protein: CASSPSGQGVRNEQFF.

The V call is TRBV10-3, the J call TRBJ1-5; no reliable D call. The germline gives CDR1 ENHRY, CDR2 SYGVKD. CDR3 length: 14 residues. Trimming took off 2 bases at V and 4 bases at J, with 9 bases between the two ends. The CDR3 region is CAISEAGWNQPQHF. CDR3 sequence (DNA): TGTGCCATCAGTGAGGCCGGGTGGAATCAGCCCCAGCATTTT.

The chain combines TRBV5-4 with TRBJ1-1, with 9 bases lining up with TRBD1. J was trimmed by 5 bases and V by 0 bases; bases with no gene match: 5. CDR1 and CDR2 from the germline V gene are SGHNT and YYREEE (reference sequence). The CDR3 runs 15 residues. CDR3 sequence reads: CASSLGGQGDTEAFF. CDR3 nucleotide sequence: TGTGCCAGCAGCTTGGGGGGACAGGGAGATACTGAAGCTTTCTTT.

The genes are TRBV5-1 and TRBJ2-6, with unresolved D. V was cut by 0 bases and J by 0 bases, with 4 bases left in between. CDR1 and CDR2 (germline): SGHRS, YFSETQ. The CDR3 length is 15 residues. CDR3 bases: TGCGCCAGCAGCTTGGCATTCTCTGGGGCCAACGTCCTGACTTTC. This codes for CASSLAFSGANVLTF.

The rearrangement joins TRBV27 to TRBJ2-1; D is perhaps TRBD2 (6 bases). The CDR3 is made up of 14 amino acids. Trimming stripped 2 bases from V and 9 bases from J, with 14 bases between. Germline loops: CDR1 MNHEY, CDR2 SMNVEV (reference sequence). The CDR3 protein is CASSLKRTTGEQFF. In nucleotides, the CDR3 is TGTGCCAGCAGTTTAAAGCGGACTACGGGTGAGCAGTTCTTC.

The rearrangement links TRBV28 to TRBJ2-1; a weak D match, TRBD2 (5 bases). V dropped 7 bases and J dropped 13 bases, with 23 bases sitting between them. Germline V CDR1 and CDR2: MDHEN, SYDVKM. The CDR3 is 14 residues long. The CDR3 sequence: CASNYRTRARVQFF. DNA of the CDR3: TGTGCCAGCAATTATCGCACGAGGGCCCGGGTCCAGTTCTTC.

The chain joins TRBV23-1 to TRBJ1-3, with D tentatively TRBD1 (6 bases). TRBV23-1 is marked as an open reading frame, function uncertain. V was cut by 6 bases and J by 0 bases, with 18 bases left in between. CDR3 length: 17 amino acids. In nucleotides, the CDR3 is TGCGCCAGCAGGCGCAAATTCAGGGGCGGCTCTGGAAACACCATATATTTT. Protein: CASRRKFRGGSGNTIYF.

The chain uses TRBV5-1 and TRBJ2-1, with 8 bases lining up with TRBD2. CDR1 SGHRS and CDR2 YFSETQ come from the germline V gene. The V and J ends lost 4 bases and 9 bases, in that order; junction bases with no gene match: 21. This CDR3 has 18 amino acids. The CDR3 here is CASSTSLPLAEGRGEQFF. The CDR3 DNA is TGCGCCAGCAGCACTAGCCTCCCACTAGCGGAGGGGCGGGGTGAGCAGTTCTTC.

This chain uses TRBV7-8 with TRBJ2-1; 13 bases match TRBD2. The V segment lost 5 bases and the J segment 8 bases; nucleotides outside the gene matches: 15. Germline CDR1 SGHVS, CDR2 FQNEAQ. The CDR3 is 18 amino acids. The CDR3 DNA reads TGTGCCAGCAGCACTAGGGACTTGACTAGCGGGGGGTTCTATGAGCAGTTCTTC. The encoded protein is CASSTRDLTSGGFYEQFF.

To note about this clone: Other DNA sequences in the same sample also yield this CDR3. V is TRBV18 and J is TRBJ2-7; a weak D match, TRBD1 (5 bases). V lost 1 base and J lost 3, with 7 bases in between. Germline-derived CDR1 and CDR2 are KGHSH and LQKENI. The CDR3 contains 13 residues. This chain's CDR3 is CASSPRQGYEQYF. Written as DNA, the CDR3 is TGTGCCAGCTCACCACGGCAGGGCTACGAGCAGTACTTC.

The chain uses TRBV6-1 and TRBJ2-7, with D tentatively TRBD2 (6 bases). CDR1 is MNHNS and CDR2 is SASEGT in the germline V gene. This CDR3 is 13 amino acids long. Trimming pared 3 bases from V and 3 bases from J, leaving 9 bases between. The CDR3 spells CASSDGSIYEQYF. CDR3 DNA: TGTGCCAGCAGTGACGGGAGTATCTACGAGCAGTACTTC.

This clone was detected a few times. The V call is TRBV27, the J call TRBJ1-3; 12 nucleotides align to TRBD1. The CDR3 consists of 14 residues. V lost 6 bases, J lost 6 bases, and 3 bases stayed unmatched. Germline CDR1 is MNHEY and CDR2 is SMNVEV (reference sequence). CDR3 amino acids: CASRGQGAVNTIYF. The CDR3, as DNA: TGTGCCAGCAGGGGACAGGGGGCGGTAAACACCATATATTTT.

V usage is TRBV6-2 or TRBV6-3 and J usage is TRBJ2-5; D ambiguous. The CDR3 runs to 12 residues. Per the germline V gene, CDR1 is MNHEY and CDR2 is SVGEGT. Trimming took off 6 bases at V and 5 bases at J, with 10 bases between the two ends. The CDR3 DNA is TGTGCCAGCAGCCTAGTTTCGGAGACCCAGTACTTC. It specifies CASSLVSETQYF.

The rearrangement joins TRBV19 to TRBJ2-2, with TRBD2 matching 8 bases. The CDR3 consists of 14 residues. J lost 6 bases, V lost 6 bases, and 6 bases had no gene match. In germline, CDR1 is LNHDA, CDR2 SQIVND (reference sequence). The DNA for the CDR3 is TGTGCCAGTAGCGGACTAGCAAAGGCCGGGGAGCTGTTTTTT. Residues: CASSGLAKAGELFF.

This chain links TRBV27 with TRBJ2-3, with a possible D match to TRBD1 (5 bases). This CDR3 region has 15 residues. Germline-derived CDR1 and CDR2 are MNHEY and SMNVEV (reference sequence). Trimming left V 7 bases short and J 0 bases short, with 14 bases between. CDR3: CASNRQPTSTDTQYF. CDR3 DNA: TGTGCCAGCAACAGGCAGCCGACTAGCACAGATACGCAGTATTTT.

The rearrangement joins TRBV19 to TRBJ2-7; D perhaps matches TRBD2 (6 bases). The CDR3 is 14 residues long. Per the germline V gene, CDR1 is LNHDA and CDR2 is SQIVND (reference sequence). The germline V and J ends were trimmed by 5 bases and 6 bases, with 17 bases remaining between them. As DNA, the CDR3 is TGTGCCAGTAGTTATTCGGGAGATGTCGGCGAGCAGTACTTC. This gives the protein CASSYSGDVGEQYF.

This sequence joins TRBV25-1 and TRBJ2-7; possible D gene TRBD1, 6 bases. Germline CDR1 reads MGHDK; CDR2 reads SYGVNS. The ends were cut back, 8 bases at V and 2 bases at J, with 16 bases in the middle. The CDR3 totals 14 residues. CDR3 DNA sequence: TGTGCCAGCGGAAAAGGACAGTCCCCCTACGAGCAGTACTTC. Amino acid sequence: CASGKGQSPYEQYF.

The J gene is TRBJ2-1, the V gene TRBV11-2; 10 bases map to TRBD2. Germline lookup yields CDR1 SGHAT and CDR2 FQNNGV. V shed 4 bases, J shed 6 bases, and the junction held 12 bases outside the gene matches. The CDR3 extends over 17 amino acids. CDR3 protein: CASSSQPGLAGVNEQFF. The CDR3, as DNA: TGTGCCAGCAGCTCTCAGCCAGGGCTAGCGGGAGTCAATGAGCAGTTCTTC.

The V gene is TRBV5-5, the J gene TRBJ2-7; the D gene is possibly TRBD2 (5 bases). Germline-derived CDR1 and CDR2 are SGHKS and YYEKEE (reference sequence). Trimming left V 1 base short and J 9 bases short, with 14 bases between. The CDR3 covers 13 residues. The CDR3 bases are TGTGCCAGCAGCTTGCAATTGATTAGCGCGCAGTACTTC. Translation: CASSLQLISAQYF. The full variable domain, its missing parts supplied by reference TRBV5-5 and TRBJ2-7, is DAGVTQSPTHLIKTRGQQVTLRCSPISGHKSVSWYQQVLGQGPQFIFQYYEKEERGRGNFPDRFSARQFPNYSSELNVNALLLGDSALYLCASSLQLISAQYFGPGTRLTVT.

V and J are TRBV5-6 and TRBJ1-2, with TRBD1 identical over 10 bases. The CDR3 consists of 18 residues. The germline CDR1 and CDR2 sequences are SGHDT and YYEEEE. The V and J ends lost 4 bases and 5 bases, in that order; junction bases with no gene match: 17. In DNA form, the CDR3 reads TGTGCCAGCAGCCATATTCAGACAGGGGGCAAAATTAGGTATGGCTACACCTTC. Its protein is CASSHIQTGGKIRYGYTF. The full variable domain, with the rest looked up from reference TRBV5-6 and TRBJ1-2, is DAGVTQSPTHLIKTRGQQVTLRCSPKSGHDTVSWYQQALGQGPQFIFQYYEEEERQRGNFPDRFSGHQFPNYSSELNVNALLLGDSALYLCASSHIQTGGKIRYGYTFGSGTRLTVV.

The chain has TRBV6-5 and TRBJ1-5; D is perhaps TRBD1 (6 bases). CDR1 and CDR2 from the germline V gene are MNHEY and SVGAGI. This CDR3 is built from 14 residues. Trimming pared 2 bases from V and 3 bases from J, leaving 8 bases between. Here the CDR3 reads CASSYDRTNQPQHF. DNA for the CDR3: TGTGCCAGCAGTTACGACAGGACCAATCAGCCCCAGCATTTT.

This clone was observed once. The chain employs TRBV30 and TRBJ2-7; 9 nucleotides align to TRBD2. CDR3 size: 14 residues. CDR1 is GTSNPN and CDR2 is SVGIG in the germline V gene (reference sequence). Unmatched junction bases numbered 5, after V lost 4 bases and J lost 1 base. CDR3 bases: TGTGCCTGGATGCCCACTAGCGGGTCCTACGAGCAGTACTTC. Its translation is CAWMPTSGSYEQYF. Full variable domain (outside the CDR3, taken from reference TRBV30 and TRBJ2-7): SQTIHQWPATLVQPVGSPLSLECTVEGTSNPNLYWYRQAAGRGLQLLFYSVGIGQISSEVPQNLSASRPQDRQFILSSKKLLLSDSGFYLCAWMPTSGSYEQYFGPGTRLTVT.

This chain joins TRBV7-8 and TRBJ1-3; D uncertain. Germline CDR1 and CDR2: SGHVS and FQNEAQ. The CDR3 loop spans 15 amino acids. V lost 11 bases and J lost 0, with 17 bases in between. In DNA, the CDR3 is TGTGCCTCCTCTCCGGGGTCTCTCTCTGGAAACACCATATATTTT. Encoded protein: CASSPGSLSGNTIYF.